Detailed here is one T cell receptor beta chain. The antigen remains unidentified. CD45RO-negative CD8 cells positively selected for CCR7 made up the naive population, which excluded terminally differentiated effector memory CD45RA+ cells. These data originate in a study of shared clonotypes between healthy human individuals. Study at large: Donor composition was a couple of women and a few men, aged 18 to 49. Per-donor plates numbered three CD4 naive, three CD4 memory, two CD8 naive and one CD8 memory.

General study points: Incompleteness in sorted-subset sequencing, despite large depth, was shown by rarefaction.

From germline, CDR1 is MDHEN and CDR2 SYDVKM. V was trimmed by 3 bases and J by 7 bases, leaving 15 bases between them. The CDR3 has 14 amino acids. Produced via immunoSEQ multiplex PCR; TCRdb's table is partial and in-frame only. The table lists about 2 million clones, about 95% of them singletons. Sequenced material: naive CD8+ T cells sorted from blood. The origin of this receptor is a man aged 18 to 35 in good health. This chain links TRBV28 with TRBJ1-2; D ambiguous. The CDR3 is CASSFPGVSGGYTF. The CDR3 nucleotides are TGTGCCAGCAGTTTCCCCGGGGTGAGCGGTGGCTACACCTTC.